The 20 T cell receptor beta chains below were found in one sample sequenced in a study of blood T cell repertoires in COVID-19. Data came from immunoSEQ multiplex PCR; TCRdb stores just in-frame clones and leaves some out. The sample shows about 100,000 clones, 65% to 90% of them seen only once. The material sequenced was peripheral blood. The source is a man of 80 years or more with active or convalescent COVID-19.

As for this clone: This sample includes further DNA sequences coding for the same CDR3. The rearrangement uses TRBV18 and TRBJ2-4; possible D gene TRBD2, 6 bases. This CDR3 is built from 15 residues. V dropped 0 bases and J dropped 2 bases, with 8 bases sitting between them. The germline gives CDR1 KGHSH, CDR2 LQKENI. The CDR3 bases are TGTGCCAGCTCACCACCGGGGGGAACCAAAAACATTCAGTACTTC. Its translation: CASSPPGGTKNIQYF.

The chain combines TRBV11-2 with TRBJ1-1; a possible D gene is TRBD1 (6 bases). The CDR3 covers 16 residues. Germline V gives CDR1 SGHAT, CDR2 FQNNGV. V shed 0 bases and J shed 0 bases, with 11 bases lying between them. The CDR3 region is CASSLDRGGLNTEAFF. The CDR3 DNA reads TGTGCCAGCAGCTTAGATAGGGGGGGGTTGAACACTGAAGCTTTCTTT.

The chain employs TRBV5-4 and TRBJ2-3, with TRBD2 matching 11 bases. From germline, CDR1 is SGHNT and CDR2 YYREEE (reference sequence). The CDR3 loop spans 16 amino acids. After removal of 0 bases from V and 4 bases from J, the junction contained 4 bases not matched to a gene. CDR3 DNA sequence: TGTGCCAGCAGCTTGGAACTAGCGGGAGTTTCAGATACGCAGTATTTT. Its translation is CASSLELAGVSDTQYF.

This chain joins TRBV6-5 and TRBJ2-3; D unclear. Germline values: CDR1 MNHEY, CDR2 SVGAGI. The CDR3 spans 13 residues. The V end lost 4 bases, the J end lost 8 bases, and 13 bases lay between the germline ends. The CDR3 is CASSSLLGGTQYF. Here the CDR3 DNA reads TGTGCCAGCAGTTCCCTCTTAGGCGGTACGCAGTATTTT.

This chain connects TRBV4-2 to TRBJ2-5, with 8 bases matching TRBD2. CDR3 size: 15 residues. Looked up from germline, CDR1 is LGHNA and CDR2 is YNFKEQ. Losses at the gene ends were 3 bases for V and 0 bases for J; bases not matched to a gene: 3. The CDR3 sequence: CASSHTSGYQETQYF. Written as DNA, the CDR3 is TGTGCCAGCAGCCATACTAGCGGCTACCAAGAGACCCAGTACTTC.

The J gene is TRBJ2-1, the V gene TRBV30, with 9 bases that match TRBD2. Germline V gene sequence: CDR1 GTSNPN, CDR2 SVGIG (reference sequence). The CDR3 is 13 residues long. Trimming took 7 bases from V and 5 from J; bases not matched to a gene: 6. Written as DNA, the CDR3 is TGTGCCTCACCGGGACTAGCAGACAATGAGCAGTTCTTC. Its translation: CASPGLADNEQFF. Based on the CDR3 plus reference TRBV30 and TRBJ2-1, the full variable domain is SQTIHQWPATLVQPVGSPLSLECTVEGTSNPNLYWYRQAAGRGLQLLFYSVGIGQISSEVPQNLSASRPQDRQFILSSKKLLLSDSGFYLCASPGLADNEQFFGPGTRLTVL.

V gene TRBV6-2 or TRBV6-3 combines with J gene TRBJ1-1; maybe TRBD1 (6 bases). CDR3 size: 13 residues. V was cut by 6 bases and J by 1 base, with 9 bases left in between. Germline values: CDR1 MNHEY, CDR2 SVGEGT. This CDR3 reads CASSTGQNTEAFF. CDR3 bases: TGTGCCAGCAGCACGGGACAGAACACTGAAGCTTTCTTT.

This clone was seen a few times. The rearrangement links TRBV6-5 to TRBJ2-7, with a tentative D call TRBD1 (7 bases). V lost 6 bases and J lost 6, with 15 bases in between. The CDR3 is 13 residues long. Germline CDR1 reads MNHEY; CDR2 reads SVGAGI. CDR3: CASRDGQGGEQYF. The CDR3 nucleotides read TGTGCCAGCAGGGACGGTCAGGGGGGCGAGCAGTACTTC.

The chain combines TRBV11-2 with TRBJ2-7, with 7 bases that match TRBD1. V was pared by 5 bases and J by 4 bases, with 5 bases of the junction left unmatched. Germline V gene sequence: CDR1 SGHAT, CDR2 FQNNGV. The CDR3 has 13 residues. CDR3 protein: CASSVGTAYEQYF. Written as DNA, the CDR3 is TGTGCCAGCAGCGTCGGGACAGCTTACGAGCAGTACTTC.

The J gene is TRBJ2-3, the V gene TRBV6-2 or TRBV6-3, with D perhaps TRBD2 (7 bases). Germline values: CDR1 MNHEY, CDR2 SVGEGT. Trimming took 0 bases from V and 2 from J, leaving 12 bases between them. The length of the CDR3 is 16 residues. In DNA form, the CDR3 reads TGTGCCAGCAGTTACTCGTCTCGGGGGGCCACAGATACGCAGTATTTT. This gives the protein CASSYSSRGATDTQYF.

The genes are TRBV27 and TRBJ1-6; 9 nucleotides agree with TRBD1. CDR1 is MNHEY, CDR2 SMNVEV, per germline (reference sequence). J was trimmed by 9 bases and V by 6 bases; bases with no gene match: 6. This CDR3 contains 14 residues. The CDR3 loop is CASSRDREGSPLHF. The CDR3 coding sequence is TGTGCCAGCAGCCGGGACAGGGAAGGTTCACCCCTCCACTTT.

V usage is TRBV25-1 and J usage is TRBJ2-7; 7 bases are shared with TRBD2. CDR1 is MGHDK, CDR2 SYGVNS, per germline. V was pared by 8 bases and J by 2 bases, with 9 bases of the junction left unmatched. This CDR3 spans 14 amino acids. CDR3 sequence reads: CASVRAGPPYEQYF. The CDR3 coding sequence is TGTGCCAGCGTCAGAGCGGGACCTCCCTACGAGCAGTACTTC.

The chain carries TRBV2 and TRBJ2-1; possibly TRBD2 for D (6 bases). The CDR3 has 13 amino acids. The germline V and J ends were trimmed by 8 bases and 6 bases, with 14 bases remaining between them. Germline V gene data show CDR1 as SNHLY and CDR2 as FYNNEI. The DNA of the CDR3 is TGTGCCAGCGGGGCGGGGCTGGGCAATGAGCAGTTCTTC. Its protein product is CASGAGLGNEQFF.

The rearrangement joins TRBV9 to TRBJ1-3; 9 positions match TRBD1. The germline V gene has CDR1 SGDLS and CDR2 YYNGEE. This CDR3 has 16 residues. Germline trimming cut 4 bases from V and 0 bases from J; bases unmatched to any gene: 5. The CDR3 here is CASSPGDRVSGNTIYF. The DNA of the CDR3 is TGTGCCAGCAGCCCAGGGGACAGGGTCTCTGGAAACACCATATATTTT.

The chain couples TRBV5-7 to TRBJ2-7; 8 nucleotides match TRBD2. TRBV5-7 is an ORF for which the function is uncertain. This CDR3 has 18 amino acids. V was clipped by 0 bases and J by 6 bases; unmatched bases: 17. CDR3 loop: CASSLDRSTSARLAEQYF. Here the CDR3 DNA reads TGTGCCAGCAGCTTGGACCGATCGACTAGCGCGAGACTAGCCGAGCAGTACTTC.

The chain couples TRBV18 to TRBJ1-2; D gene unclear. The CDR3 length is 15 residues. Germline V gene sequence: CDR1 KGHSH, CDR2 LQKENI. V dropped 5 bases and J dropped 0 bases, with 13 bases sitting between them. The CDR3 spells CASSSSVVANYGYTF. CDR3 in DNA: TGTGCCAGCTCATCCTCGGTGGTAGCTAACTATGGCTACACCTTC.

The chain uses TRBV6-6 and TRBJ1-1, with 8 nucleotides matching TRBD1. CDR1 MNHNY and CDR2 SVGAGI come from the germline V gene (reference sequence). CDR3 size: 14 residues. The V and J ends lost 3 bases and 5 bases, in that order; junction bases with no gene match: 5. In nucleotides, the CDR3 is TGTGCCAGCAGTTATGGGACAGGAGGAACTGAAGCTTTCTTT. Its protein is CASSYGTGGTEAFF.

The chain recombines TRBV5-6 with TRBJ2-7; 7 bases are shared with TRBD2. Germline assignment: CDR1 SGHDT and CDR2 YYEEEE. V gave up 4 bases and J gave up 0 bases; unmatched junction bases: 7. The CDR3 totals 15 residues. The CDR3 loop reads CASSQAGVSSYEQYF. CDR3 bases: TGTGCCAGCAGCCAGGCGGGGGTGAGCTCCTACGAGCAGTACTTC.

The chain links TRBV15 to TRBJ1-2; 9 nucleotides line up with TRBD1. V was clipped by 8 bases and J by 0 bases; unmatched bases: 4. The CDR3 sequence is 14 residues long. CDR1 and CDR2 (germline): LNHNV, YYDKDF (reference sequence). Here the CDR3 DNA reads TGTGCCACCCGCCGGGACAGGGCTAACTATGGCTACACCTTC. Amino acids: CATRRDRANYGYTF.

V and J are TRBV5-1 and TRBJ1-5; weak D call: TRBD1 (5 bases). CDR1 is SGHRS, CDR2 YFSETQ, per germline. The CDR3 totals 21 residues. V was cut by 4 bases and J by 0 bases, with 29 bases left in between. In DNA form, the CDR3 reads TGCGCCAGCAGCCCCGACCCTAGGGGTTCGGGCTCCTCTTATAGCAATCAGCCCCAGCATTTT. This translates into CASSPDPRGSGSSYSNQPQHF.